This T cell receptor beta chain was documented in a study of quantifying T cell responses using KT2 cells. On the study more broadly: Reverse transcription used primers in the TCR alpha and beta constant regions.

A single-stranded UMI oligo with SP2 sequence was ligated to cDNA 3' ends. First-round PCR used about 4 cycles and beta primers RC1.1 and RC1.2 covering TRBC1 and TRBC2. TCR alpha and beta chains were handled separately starting at the second PCR. TCRdb analysed the UMI-ligation and nested PCR reads with MiXCR anew, one entry per CDR3 protein. The sample carries around 56,000 distinct CDR3 sequences, approximately 13% recorded once. V lost 7 bases, J lost 3 bases, and 3 bases stayed unmatched. This CDR3 spans 13 amino acids. Germline assignment: CDR1 SGHNT and CDR2 YENEEA. The sample is PBMC spiked with counted cells of clone KT2. Only a few counts were recorded for this clonotype.

Material: PBMCs spiked with cells of the T cell clone KT2. The sequence was obtained from a human donor. The chain employs TRBV11-3 and TRBJ2-4, with 7 positions matching TRBD2. The CDR3 loop reads CASKSGVKNIQYF. CDR3 coding DNA: TGTGCCAGCAAGAGCGGGGTCAAAAACATTCAGTACTTC.